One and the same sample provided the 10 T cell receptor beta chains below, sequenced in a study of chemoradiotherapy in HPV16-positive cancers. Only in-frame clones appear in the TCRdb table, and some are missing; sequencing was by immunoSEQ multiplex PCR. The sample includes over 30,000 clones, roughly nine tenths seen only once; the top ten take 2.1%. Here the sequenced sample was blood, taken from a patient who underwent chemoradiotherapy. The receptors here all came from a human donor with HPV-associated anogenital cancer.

The CDR3, as DNA: TGTGCCAGCAGTGAGACAGGGGTTGCGCAGCCCCAGCATTTT. This sequence encodes CASSETGVAQPQHF. This chain uses TRBV6-1 with TRBJ1-5; 8 bases match TRBD1. The trim removed 3 bases at V and 7 bases at J, leaving 5 bases unmatched. Germline assignment: CDR1 MNHNS and CDR2 SASEGT. This CDR3 spans 14 amino acids.

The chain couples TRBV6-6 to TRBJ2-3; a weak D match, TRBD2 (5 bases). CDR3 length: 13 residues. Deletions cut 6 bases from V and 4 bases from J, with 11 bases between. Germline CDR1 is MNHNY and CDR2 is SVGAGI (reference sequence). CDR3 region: CASSHRGPDTQYF. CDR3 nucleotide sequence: TGTGCCAGCAGCCACAGAGGGCCAGATACGCAGTATTTT.

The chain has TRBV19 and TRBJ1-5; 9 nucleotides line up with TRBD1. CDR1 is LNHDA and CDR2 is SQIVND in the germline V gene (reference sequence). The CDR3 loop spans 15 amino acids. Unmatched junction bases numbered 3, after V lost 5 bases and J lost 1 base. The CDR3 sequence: CASSSGTGSNQPQHF. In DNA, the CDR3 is TGTGCCAGTAGTTCCGGGACAGGGAGCAATCAGCCCCAGCATTTT.

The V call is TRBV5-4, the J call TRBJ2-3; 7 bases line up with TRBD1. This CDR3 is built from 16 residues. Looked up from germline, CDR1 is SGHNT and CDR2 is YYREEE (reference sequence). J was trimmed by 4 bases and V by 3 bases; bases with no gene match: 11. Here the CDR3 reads CASSSSGTEQADTQYF. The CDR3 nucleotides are TGTGCCAGCAGCTCATCTGGGACAGAACAAGCAGATACGCAGTATTTT.

CDR3 amino acids: CASSVASGGFYEQFF. CDR3 in DNA: TGTGCCAGCAGCGTAGCTAGCGGGGGGTTTTATGAGCAGTTCTTC. V usage is TRBV9 and J usage is TRBJ2-1, with 11 bases that match TRBD2. V lost 0 bases, J lost 8 bases, and 4 bases stayed unmatched. Per the germline V gene, CDR1 is SGDLS and CDR2 is YYNGEE. The CDR3 extends over 15 amino acids.

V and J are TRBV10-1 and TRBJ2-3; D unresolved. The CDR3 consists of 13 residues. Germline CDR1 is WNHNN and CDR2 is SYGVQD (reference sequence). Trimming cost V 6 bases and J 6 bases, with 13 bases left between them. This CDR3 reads CASSISSYDTQYF. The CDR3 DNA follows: TGCGCCAGCAGCATTTCTAGTTACGATACGCAGTATTTT.

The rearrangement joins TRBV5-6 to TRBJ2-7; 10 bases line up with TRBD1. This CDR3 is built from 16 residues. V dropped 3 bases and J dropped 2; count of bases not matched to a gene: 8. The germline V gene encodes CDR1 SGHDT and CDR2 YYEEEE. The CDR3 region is CASSSWGGQGTYEQYF. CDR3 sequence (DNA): TGTGCCAGCAGCTCGTGGGGGGGACAGGGGACCTACGAGCAGTACTTC. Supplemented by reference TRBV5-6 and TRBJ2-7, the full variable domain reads DAGVTQSPTHLIKTRGQQVTLRCSPKSGHDTVSWYQQALGQGPQFIFQYYEEEERQRGNFPDRFSGHQFPNYSSELNVNALLLGDSALYLCASSSWGGQGTYEQYFGPGTRLTVT.

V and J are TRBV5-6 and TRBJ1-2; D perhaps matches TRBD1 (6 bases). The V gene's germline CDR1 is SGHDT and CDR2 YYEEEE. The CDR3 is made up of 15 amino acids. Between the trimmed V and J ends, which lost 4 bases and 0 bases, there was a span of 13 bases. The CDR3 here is CASSRSGTSNYGYTF. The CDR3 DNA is TGTGCCAGCAGCCGCTCCGGGACATCTAACTATGGCTACACCTTC.

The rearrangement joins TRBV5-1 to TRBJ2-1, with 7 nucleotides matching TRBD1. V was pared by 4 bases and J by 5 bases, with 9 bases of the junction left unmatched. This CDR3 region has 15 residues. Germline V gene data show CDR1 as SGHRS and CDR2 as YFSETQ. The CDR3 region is CASSEGGTGDNEQFF. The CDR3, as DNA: TGCGCCAGCAGCGAAGGGGGCACGGGCGACAATGAGCAGTTCTTC.

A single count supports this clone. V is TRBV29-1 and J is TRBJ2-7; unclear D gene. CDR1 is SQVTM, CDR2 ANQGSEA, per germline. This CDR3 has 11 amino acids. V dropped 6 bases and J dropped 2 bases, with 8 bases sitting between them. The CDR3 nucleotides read TGCAGCGTGGACGACACCTACGAGCAGTACTTC. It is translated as CSVDDTYEQYF.